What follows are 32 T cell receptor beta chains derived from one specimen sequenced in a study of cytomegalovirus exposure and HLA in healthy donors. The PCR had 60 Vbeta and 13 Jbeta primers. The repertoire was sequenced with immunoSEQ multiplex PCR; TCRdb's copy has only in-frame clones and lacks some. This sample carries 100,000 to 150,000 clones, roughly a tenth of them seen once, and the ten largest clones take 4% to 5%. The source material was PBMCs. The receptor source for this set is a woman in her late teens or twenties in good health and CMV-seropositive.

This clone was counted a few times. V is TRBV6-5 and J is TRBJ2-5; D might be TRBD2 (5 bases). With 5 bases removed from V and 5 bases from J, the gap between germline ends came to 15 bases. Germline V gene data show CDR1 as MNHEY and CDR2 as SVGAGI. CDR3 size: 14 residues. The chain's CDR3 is CASSATRAGETQYF. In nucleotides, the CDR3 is TGTGCCAGCAGTGCTACCCGGGCGGGCGAGACCCAGTACTTC.

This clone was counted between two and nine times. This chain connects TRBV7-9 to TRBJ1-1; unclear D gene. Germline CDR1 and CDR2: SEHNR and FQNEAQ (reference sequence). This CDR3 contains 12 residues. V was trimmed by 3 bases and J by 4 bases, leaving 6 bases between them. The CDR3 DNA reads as TGTGCCAGCAGCTTCCCCGTCACTGAAGCTTTCTTT. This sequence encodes CASSFPVTEAFF.

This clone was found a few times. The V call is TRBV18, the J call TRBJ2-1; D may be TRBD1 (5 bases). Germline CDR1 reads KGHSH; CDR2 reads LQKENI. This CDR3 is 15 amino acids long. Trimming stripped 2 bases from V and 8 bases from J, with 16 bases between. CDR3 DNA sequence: TGTGCCAGCTCACCAATAGGGGATTTCGTGGATGAGCAGTTCTTC. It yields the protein CASSPIGDFVDEQFF.

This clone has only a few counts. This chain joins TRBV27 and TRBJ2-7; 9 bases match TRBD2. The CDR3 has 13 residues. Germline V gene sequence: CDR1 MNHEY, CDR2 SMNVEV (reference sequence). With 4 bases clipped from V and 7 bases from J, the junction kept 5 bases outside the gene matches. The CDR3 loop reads CASSWTSVGEQYF. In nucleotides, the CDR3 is TGTGCCAGCAGTTGGACTAGCGTGGGGGAGCAGTACTTC.

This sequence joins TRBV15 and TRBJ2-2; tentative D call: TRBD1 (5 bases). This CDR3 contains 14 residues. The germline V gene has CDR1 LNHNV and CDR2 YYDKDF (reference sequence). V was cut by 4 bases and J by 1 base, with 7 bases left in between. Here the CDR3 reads CATSKGENTGELFF. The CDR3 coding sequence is TGTGCCACCAGCAAAGGGGAGAACACCGGGGAGCTGTTTTTT. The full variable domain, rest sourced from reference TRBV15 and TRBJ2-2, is DAMVIQNPRYQVTQFGKPVTLSCSQTLNHNVMYWYQQKSSQAPKLLFHYYDKDFNNEADTPDNFQSRRPNTSFCFLDIRSPGLGDTAMYLCATSKGENTGELFFGEGSRLTVL.

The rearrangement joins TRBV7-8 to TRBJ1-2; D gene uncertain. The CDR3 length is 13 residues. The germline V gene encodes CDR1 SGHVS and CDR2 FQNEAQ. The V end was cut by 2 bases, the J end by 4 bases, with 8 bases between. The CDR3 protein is CASSLNRGYGYTF. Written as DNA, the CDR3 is TGTGCCAGCAGCTTAAATCGGGGCTATGGCTACACCTTC. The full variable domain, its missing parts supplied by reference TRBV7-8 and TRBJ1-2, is GAGVSQSPRYKVAKRGQDVALRCDPISGHVSLFWYQQALGQGPEFLTYFQNEAQLDKSGLPSDRFFAERPEGSVSTLKIQRTQQEDSAVYLCASSLNRGYGYTFGSGTRLTVV.

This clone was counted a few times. The CDR3 DNA reads as TGTGCCAGCAGCTTACAGGGGGCTGGTGGCTACACCTTC. This gives the protein CASSLQGAGGYTF. This chain connects TRBV5-4 to TRBJ1-2; TRBD1 matches 9 bases. V was pared by 2 bases and J by 7 bases, with 3 bases of the junction left unmatched. The length of the CDR3 is 13 residues. The germline V gene encodes CDR1 SGHNT and CDR2 YYREEE (reference sequence).

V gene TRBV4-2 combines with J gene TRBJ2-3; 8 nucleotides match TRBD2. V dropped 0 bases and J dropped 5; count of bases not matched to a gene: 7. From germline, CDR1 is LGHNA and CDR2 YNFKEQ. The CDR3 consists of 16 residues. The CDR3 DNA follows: TGTGCCAGCAGCCAAGAGTCTAGCGGGCCCCGAGATACGCAGTATTTT. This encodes CASSQESSGPRDTQYF.

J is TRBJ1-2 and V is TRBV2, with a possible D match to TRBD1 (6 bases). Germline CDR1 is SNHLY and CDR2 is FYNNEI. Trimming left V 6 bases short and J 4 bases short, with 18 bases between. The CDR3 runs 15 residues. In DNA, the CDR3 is TGTGCCAGCAGCGGTCCAGGGGAGAGGGGCTATGGCTACACCTTC. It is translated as CASSGPGERGYGYTF.

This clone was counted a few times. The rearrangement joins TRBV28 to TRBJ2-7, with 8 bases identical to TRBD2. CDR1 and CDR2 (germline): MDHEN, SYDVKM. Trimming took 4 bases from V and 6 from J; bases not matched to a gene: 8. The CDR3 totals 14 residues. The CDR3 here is CASSSGLAGSEQYF. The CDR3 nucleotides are TGTGCCAGCAGTTCCGGACTAGCCGGGAGCGAGCAGTACTTC.

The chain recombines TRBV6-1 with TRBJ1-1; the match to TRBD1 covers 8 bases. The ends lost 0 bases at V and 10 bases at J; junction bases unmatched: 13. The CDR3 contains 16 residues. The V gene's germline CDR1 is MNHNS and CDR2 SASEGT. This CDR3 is CASSEALGQGASRAFF. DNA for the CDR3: TGTGCCAGCAGTGAAGCGTTGGGGCAGGGGGCATCTAGAGCTTTCTTT.

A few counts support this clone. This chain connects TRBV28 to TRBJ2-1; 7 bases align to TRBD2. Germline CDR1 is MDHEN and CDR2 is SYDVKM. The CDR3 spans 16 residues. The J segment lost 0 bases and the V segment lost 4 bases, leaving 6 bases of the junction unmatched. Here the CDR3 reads CASSWAGANSYNEQFF. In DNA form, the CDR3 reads TGTGCCAGCAGTTGGGCGGGAGCGAACTCCTACAATGAGCAGTTCTTC. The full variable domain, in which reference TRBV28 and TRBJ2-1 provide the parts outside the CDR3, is DVKVTQSSRYLVKRTGEKVFLECVQDMDHENMFWYRQDPGLGLRLIYFSYDVKMKEKGDIPEGYSVSREKKERFSLILESASTNQTSMYLCASSWAGANSYNEQFFGPGTRLTVL.

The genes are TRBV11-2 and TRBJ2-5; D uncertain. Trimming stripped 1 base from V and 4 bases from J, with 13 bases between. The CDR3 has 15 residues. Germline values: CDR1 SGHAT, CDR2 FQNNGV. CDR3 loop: CASSLAGWSGETQYF. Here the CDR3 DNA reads TGTGCCAGCAGCTTAGCTGGGTGGTCGGGAGAGACCCAGTACTTC.

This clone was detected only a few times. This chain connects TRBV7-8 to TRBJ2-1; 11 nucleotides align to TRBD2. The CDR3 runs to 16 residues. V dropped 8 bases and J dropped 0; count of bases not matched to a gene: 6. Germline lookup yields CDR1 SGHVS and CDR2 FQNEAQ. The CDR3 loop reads CASGLAGGTSYNEQFF. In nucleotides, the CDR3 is TGTGCCAGCGGCCTAGCGGGAGGTACCTCCTACAATGAGCAGTTCTTC. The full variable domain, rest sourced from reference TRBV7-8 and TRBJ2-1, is GAGVSQSPRYKVAKRGQDVALRCDPISGHVSLFWYQQALGQGPEFLTYFQNEAQLDKSGLPSDRFFAERPEGSVSTLKIQRTQQEDSAVYLCASGLAGGTSYNEQFFGPGTRLTVL.

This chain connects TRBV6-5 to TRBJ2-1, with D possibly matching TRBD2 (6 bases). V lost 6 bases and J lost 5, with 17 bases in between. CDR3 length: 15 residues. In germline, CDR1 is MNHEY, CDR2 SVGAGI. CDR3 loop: CASSLAGRTNNEQFF. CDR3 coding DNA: TGTGCCAGCAGCCTAGCCGGCCGGACTAACAATGAGCAGTTCTTC.

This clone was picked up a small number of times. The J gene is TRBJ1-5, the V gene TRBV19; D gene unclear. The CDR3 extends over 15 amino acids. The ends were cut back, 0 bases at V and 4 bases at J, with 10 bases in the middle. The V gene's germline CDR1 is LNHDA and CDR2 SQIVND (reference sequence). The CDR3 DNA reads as TGTGCCAGTAGTATAGATCACGCGGTAAATCAGCCCCAGCATTTT. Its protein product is CASSIDHAVNQPQHF.

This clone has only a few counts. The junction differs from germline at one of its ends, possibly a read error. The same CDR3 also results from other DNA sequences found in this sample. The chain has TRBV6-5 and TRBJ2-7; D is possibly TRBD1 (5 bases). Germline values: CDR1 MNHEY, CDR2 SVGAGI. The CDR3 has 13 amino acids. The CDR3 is CASSRGSTYEQYF. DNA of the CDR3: TGTGCCAGCAGTAGGGGTTCTACCTACGAGCAGTATTTC.

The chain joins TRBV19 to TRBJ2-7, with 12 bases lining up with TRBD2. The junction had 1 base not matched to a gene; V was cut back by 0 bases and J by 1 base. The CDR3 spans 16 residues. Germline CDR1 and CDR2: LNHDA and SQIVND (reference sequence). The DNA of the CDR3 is TGTGCCAGTAGTATAGATGGGACTAGCGGGTCCTACGAGCAGTACTTC. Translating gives CASSIDGTSGSYEQYF.

In DNA, the CDR3 is TGTGCCTGGAGTAAGGGACAGGCTGCGGGCATATATTTT. It is translated as CAWSKGQAAGIYF. The gene calls are TRBV30 and TRBJ1-3, with 8 bases aligning to TRBD1. Germline assignment: CDR1 GTSNPN and CDR2 SVGIG (reference sequence). The CDR3 extends over 13 amino acids. V trimming: 2 bases; J trimming: 12 bases; junction bases outside the gene matches: 9.

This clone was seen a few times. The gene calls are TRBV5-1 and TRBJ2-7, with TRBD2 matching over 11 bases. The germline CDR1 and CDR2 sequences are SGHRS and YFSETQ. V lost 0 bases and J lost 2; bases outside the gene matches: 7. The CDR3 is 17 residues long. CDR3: CASSLETSGAGTYEQYF. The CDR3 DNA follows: TGCGCCAGCAGCTTGGAGACTAGCGGGGCGGGGACCTACGAGCAGTACTTC.

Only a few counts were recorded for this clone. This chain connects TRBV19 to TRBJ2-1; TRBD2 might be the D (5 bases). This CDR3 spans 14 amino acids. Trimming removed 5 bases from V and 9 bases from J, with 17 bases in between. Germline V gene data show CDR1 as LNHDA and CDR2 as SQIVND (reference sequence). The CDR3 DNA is TGTGCCAGTAGTGGAGGACTCCGACTCGCTGAGCAGTTCTTC. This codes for CASSGGLRLAEQFF.

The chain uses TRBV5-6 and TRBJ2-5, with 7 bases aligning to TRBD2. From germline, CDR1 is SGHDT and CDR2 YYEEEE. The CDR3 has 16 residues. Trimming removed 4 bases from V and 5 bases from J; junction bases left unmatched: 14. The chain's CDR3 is CASSDGGGSFTETQYF. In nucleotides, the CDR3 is TGTGCCAGCAGCGATGGAGGCGGGAGCTTTACGGAGACCCAGTACTTC.

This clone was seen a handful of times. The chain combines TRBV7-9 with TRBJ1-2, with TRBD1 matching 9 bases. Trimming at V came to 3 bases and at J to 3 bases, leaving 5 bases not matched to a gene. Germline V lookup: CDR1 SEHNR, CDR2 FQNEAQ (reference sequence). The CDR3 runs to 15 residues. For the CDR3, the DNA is TGTGCCAGCAGCTTTACAGGGGGCTTCGACTATGGCTACACCTTC. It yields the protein CASSFTGGFDYGYTF.

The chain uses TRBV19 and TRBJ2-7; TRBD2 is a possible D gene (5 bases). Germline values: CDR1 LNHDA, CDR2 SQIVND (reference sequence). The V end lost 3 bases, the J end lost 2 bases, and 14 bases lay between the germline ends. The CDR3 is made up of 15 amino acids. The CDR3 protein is CASSMKGGPTYEQYF. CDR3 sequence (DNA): TGTGCCAGTAGTATGAAAGGCGGGCCGACCTACGAGCAGTACTTC.

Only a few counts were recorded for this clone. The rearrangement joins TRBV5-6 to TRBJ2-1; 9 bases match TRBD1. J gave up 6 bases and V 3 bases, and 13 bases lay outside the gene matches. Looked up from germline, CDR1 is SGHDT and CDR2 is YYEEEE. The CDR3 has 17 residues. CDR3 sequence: CASSSAVRDRVGNEQFF. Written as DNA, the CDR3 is TGTGCCAGCAGCTCAGCTGTCCGGGACAGGGTGGGCAATGAGCAGTTCTTC.

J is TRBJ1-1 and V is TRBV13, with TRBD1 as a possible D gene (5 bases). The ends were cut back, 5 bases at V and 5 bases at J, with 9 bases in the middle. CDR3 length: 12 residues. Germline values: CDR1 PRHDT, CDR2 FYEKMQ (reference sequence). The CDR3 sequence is CASSQTATEAFF. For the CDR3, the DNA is TGTGCCAGCAGCCAGACAGCGACTGAAGCTTTCTTT. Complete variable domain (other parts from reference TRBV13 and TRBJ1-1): AAGVIQSPRHLIKEKRETATLKCYPIPRHDTVYWYQQGPGQDPQFLISFYEKMQSDKGSIPDRFSAQQFSDYHSELNMSSLELGDSALYFCASSQTATEAFFGQGTRLTVV.

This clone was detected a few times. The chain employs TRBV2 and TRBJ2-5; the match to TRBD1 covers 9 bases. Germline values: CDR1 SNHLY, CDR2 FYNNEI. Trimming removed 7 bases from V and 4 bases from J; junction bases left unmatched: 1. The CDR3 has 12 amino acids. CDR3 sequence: CASTDRGETQYF. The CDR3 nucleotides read TGTGCCAGCACGGACAGGGGAGAGACCCAGTACTTC.

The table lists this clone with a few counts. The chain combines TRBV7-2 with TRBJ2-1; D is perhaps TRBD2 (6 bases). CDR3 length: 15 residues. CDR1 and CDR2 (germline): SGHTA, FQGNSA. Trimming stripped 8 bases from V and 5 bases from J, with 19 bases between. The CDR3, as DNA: TGTGCCAGCTCCTTAGATGGAGGGGTTAACAATGAGCAGTTCTTC. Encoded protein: CASSLDGGVNNEQFF.

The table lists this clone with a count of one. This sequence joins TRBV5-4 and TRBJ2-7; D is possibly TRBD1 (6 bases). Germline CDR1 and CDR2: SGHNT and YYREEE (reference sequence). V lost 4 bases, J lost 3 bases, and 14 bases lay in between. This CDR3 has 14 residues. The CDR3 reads CASSPLDSYYEQYF. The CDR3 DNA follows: TGTGCCAGCAGCCCGTTGGACAGCTACTACGAGCAGTACTTC.

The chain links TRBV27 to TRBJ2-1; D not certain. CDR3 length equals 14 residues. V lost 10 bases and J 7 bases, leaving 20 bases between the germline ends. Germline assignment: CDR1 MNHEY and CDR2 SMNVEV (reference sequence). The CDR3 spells CATQVGSRRNEQFF. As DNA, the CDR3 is TGTGCCACCCAAGTCGGATCCCGCAGGAATGAGCAGTTCTTC.

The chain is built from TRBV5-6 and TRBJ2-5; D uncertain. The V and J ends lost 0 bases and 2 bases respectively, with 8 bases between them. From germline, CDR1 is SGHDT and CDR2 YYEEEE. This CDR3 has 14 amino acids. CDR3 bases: TGTGCCAGCAGCTTGGTACAGATACAAGAGACCCAGTACTTC. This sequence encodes CASSLVQIQETQYF. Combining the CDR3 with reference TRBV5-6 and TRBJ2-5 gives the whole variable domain DAGVTQSPTHLIKTRGQQVTLRCSPKSGHDTVSWYQQALGQGPQFIFQYYEEEERQRGNFPDRFSGHQFPNYSSELNVNALLLGDSALYLCASSLVQIQETQYFGPGTRLLVL.

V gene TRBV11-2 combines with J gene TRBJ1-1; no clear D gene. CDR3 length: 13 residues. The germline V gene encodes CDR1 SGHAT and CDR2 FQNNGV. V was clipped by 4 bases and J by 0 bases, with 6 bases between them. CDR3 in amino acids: CASSSQVNTEAFF. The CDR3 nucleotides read TGTGCCAGCAGCTCCCAGGTGAACACTGAAGCTTTCTTT.